The 32 T cell receptor beta chains listed next were all sequenced from one sample in a study of response to subunit inactivated influenza vaccine. Using its own MiXCR run on the RT-PCR reads, TCRdb lists one record per CDR3 protein. The table has around 480,000 distinct CDR3 sequences, approximately 9.9% seen once. The sequencing used PBMCs from blood, collected around seven weeks after vaccination. The receptor set was obtained from a middle-aged man who received an inactivated influenza vaccine.

This clonotype occurred a few times. The rearrangement uses TRBV20-1 and TRBJ2-5; 7 bases line up with TRBD1. Germline V CDR1 and CDR2: DFQATT, SNEGSKA (reference sequence). This CDR3 region has 15 residues. The ends lost 5 bases at V and 5 bases at J; junction bases unmatched: 14. CDR3 DNA sequence: TGCAGTGCTCTCTTCACTCGGGACAGTGGGGAGACCCAGTACTTC. Residues: CSALFTRDSGETQYF.

In this sample, this clonotype turned up a few times. V is TRBV6-1 and J is TRBJ1-2, with D uncertain. V was trimmed by 6 bases and J by 4 bases, leaving 12 bases between them. CDR1 MNHNS and CDR2 SASEGT come from the germline V gene. This CDR3 has 13 amino acids. The CDR3 loop is CASRQSDPYGYTF. DNA for the CDR3: TGTGCCAGCAGACAGTCGGACCCCTATGGCTACACCTTC.

The sample holds many counts of this clonotype. The rearrangement links TRBV5-1 to TRBJ2-7; TRBD2 might be the D (6 bases). The CDR3 contains 14 residues. Looked up from germline, CDR1 is SGHRS and CDR2 is YFSETQ. V was clipped by 4 bases and J by 3 bases, with 14 bases between them. The CDR3 here is CASSLLGGIYEQYF. The CDR3 nucleotides are TGCGCCAGCAGCCTGCTTGGGGGGATCTACGAGCAGTACTTC.

Written as DNA, the CDR3 is TGTGCCAGCAGCCTTGCCCATTTTTTGGGTGATACGCAGTATTTT. This translates into CASSLAHFLGDTQYF. The rearrangement joins TRBV7-2 to TRBJ2-3; D call uncertain. CDR1 is SGHTA, CDR2 FQGNSA, per germline. The V end lost 5 bases, the J end lost 6 bases, and 18 bases lay between the germline ends. The CDR3 loop spans 15 amino acids.

This clonotype was counted many times. The genes are TRBV12-3 or TRBV12-4 and TRBJ2-2; 7 bases are a match to TRBD1. This CDR3 region has 14 residues. After removal of 5 bases from V and 4 bases from J, the junction contained 4 bases not matched to a gene. CDR3 DNA: TGTGCCAGCAGTCTAACAGGGGTCACCGGGGAGCTGTTTTTT. Translation: CASSLTGVTGELFF.

This clonotype was recorded many times. In nucleotides, the CDR3 is TGCAGCGTTGGTTCCGGGAGCCCTACCTACAATGAGCAGTTCTTC. Amino acid sequence: CSVGSGSPTYNEQFF. The chain links TRBV29-1 to TRBJ2-1; tentatively, D is TRBD2 (6 bases). The germline V gene encodes CDR1 SQVTM and CDR2 ANQGSEA. The CDR3 covers 15 residues. Trimming took 4 bases from V and 2 from J, leaving 15 bases between them.

The chain recombines TRBV29-1 with TRBJ2-7, with 10 bases matching TRBD2. Trimming removed 6 bases from V and 3 bases from J; junction bases left unmatched: 23. This CDR3 contains 19 residues. Germline CDR1 SQVTM, CDR2 ANQGSEA. The CDR3 is CSVGQGVFLSGRFFYEQYF. The DNA of the CDR3 is TGCAGCGTCGGCCAGGGGGTTTTTCTTAGCGGGAGGTTTTTCTACGAGCAGTACTTC.

This clonotype was seen more than once but under ten times. The rearrangement links TRBV6-1 to TRBJ1-5, with TRBD1 matching over 8 bases. The germline gives CDR1 MNHNS, CDR2 SASEGT. This CDR3 is 14 amino acids long. Trimming removed 6 bases from V and 9 bases from J; junction bases left unmatched: 10. Here the CDR3 reads CASSSGQGRGPQHF. The CDR3 coding sequence is TGTGCCAGCAGCTCAGGACAGGGAAGAGGGCCCCAGCATTTT.

The sample holds many counts of this clonotype. The chain combines TRBV12-3 or TRBV12-4 with TRBJ1-5; D uncertain. V was shortened by 4 bases and J by 5 bases, with 12 bases between the two germline ends. This CDR3 has 14 amino acids. DNA for the CDR3: TGTGCCAGCAGTTCCTCGGTGGGCTATCAGCCCCAGCATTTT. Translated, it gives CASSSSVGYQPQHF.

This clonotype showed up many times. The V call is TRBV7-2, the J call TRBJ2-7; D perhaps matches TRBD1 (6 bases). With 1 base removed from V and 6 bases from J, the gap between germline ends came to 13 bases. The CDR3 consists of 14 residues. CDR1 is SGHTA, CDR2 FQGNSA, per germline. This CDR3 is CASSLGTGIFEQYF. The CDR3 nucleotides read TGTGCCAGCAGCTTAGGAACAGGGATCTTCGAGCAGTACTTC.

The count of this clonotype is one. V and J are TRBV3-1 and TRBJ1-1, with D unclear. V dropped 4 bases and J dropped 1 base, with 10 bases sitting between them. The CDR3 runs 14 residues. CDR1 LGHDT and CDR2 YNNKEL come from the germline V gene (reference sequence). CDR3 loop: CASSPQRANTEAFF. The CDR3 region has the DNA TGTGCCAGCAGCCCCCAGCGGGCGAACACTGAAGCTTTCTTT.

This clonotype was counted ten times or more. The genes are TRBV2 and TRBJ2-1, with D maybe TRBD2 (7 bases). Between the trimmed V and J ends, which lost 6 bases and 4 bases, there was a span of 13 bases. Germline V CDR1 and CDR2: SNHLY, FYNNEI. CDR3 length equals 14 residues. CDR3 DNA: TGTGCCAGCAGGAAGGGGGGGGCTTACAATGAGCAGTTCTTC. Amino acids: CASRKGGAYNEQFF.

The gene calls are TRBV7-7 and TRBJ2-2; D unclear. Germline values: CDR1 SSHAT, CDR2 FNYEAQ (reference sequence). V lost 1 base and J 4 bases, leaving 7 bases between the germline ends. The CDR3 runs 14 residues. The CDR3: CASSLEGSTGELFF. The CDR3 coding sequence is TGTGCCAGCAGCTTAGAGGGTTCCACCGGGGAGCTGTTTTTT.

The table lists this clonotype with a few counts. The V call is TRBV5-4, the J call TRBJ1-6; D possibly corresponds to TRBD1 (5 bases). Trimming pared 1 base from V and 1 base from J, leaving 12 bases between. CDR3 length equals 17 residues. Germline V gene lookup returns CDR1 SGHNT and CDR2 YYREEE (reference sequence). The CDR3 loop reads CASSLLSGGSYNSPLHF. The CDR3 DNA reads as TGTGCCAGCAGCTTGTTGTCGGGGGGGTCCTATAATTCACCCCTCCACTTT.

Of note for this clonotype: Relative to the germline gene, one junction end is altered; a read error may explain this. The chain recombines TRBV9 with TRBJ1-1, with 7 bases that match TRBD1. From germline, CDR1 is SGDLS and CDR2 YYNGEE. The CDR3 runs to 16 residues. DNA of the CDR3: TGTGCGAGCAGCGCCAAAGGGGGCACGTTGAACACTGAAGCTTTCTTT. Translated: CASSAKGGTLNTEAFF.

Only a few counts were recorded for this clonotype. The V gene is TRBV5-4, the J gene TRBJ2-1, with D perhaps matching TRBD1 or TRBD2 (6 bases each). In germline, CDR1 is SGHNT, CDR2 YYREEE (reference sequence). V shed 10 bases and J shed 3 bases, with 20 bases lying between them. This CDR3 has 15 amino acids. The DNA of the CDR3 is TGTGCCGCGCGATCGGGGGACATAGTCTACAATGAGCAGTTCTTC. Translated, it gives CAARSGDIVYNEQFF.

This clonotype was observed at least ten times. The V and J genes are TRBV28 and TRBJ2-3; TRBD1 aligns across 10 bases. Per germline, CDR1 MDHEN and CDR2 SYDVKM. V lost 6 bases to trimming and J lost 5 bases; unmatched junction nucleotides: 5. CDR3 length equals 14 residues. CDR3 bases: TGTGCCAGCAGATCTGGACAGGGGGGAGATACGCAGTATTTT. It codes for CASRSGQGGDTQYF. The full variable domain, its missing parts supplied by reference TRBV28 and TRBJ2-3, is DVKVTQSSRYLVKRTGEKVFLECVQDMDHENMFWYRQDPGLGLRLIYFSYDVKMKEKGDIPEGYSVSREKKERFSLILESASTNQTSMYLCASRSGQGGDTQYFGPGTRLTVL.

The chain employs TRBV5-1 and TRBJ2-5; TRBD1 aligns across 7 bases. V lost 4 bases and J lost 13; bases outside the gene matches: 10. This CDR3 comprises 12 residues. Per the germline V gene, CDR1 is SGHRS and CDR2 is YFSETQ. CDR3 in amino acids: CASSPGQSEAYF. The CDR3 bases are TGCGCCAGCAGCCCGGGACAGTCTGAGGCGTACTTC.

The rearrangement joins TRBV7-9 to TRBJ2-1, with D perhaps TRBD1 or TRBD2 (5 bases each). V was trimmed by 4 bases and J by 6 bases, leaving 7 bases between them. This CDR3 comprises 12 residues. The germline CDR1 and CDR2 sequences are SEHNR and FQNEAQ (reference sequence). The CDR3 sequence: CASSSGSNEQFF. In DNA form, the CDR3 reads TGTGCCAGCAGCTCAGGGAGCAATGAGCAGTTCTTC.

This clonotype was found a few times. V and J are TRBV20-1 and TRBJ2-7; the match to TRBD2 covers 10 bases. The CDR3 contains 13 residues. Trimming cost V 4 bases and J 1 base; bases outside gene matches: 1. Germline V lookup: CDR1 DFQATT, CDR2 SNEGSKA (reference sequence). This chain's CDR3 is CSATSGSSYEQYF. CDR3 nucleotide sequence: TGCAGTGCTACTAGCGGGAGTTCCTACGAGCAGTACTTC.

This clonotype was counted at least ten times. The chain recombines TRBV5-1 with TRBJ2-2, with D perhaps matching TRBD1 (5 bases). This CDR3 contains 15 residues. The germline gives CDR1 SGHRS, CDR2 YFSETQ. V dropped 0 bases and J dropped 0 bases, with 6 bases sitting between them. The CDR3 DNA reads TGCGCCAGCAGCTTGGGGACAACGAACACCGGGGAGCTGTTTTTT. Translated, it gives CASSLGTTNTGELFF. The full variable domain, its missing parts supplied by reference TRBV5-1 and TRBJ2-2, is KAGVTQTPRYLIKTRGQQVTLSCSPISGHRSVSWYQQTPGQGLQFLFEYFSETQRNKGNFPGRFSGRQFSNSRSEMNVSTLELGDSALYLCASSLGTTNTGELFFGEGSRLTVL.

This clonotype was counted many times. V gene TRBV12-3 or TRBV12-4 combines with J gene TRBJ1-5; D possibly corresponds to TRBD1 (6 bases). This CDR3 is 15 amino acids long. V dropped 3 bases and J dropped 6 bases, with 15 bases sitting between them. The CDR3 spells CASSFAGGGGQPQHF. The CDR3 DNA reads as TGTGCCAGCAGTTTTGCGGGAGGGGGAGGTCAGCCCCAGCATTTT.

This clonotype was picked up many times. The rearrangement joins TRBV20-1 to TRBJ2-7; perhaps TRBD1 as D (5 bases). Germline V CDR1 and CDR2: DFQATT, SNEGSKA (reference sequence). CDR3 length: 14 residues. Trimming pared 6 bases from V and 5 bases from J, leaving 20 bases between. The CDR3 region has the DNA TGCAGTGCCAGACCGACAGTCACCTACGACGAGCAGTACTTC. Its translation is CSARPTVTYDEQYF.

The rearrangement uses TRBV2 and TRBJ1-1; unclear D gene. The CDR3 has 14 amino acids. V was cut by 5 bases and J by 1 base, with 11 bases left in between. Germline V gives CDR1 SNHLY, CDR2 FYNNEI. This CDR3 is CASSFSEANTEAFF. DNA of the CDR3: TGTGCCAGCAGTTTTTCCGAAGCGAACACTGAAGCTTTCTTT.

This clonotype was seen more than once but under ten times. The chain uses TRBV7-8 and TRBJ2-1; D is unclear. The CDR3 extends over 15 amino acids. The ends were cut back, 3 bases at V and 13 bases at J, with 22 bases in the middle. Germline V CDR1 and CDR2: SGHVS, FQNEAQ. CDR3 coding DNA: TGTGCCAGCAGCTTTACACCGAGTAGACAAGCCAGCCAGTTCTTC. Amino acid sequence: CASSFTPSRQASQFF.

This clonotype turned up a few times. The gene calls are TRBV20-1 and TRBJ1-1, with no clear D. Deletions cut 7 bases from V and 6 bases from J, with 3 bases between. Germline V gene lookup returns CDR1 DFQATT and CDR2 SNEGSKA (reference sequence). This CDR3 has 8 residues. Here the CDR3 DNA reads TGCAGTGGGGCTGAAGCTTTCTTT. It translates to CSGAEAFF.

This chain uses TRBV7-3 with TRBJ2-1; 7 nucleotides match TRBD1. J was trimmed by 3 bases and V by 4 bases; bases with no gene match: 3. The CDR3 covers 14 residues. The V gene's germline CDR1 is SGHTA and CDR2 FQGTGA. The CDR3 region has the DNA TGTGCCAGCAGCTCAGGGGGTTACTACAATGAGCAGTTCTTC. Its translation: CASSSGGYYNEQFF.

This clonotype was observed a few times. As DNA, the CDR3 is TGTGCCAGCAGCCCGTGGACTAGCGGGGGGTACACAGATACGCAGTATTTT. It translates to CASSPWTSGGYTDTQYF. The V gene is TRBV7-2, the J gene TRBJ2-3, with 14 nucleotides matching TRBD2. CDR3 length equals 17 residues. V was pared by 5 bases and J by 2 bases, with 6 bases of the junction left unmatched. CDR1 is SGHTA, CDR2 FQGNSA, per germline.

This clonotype has only a few counts. The chain combines TRBV11-2 with TRBJ2-5, with D perhaps TRBD1 (5 bases). CDR3 size: 15 residues. CDR1 and CDR2 from the germline V gene are SGHAT and FQNNGV. V shed 5 bases and J shed 1 base, with 14 bases lying between them. CDR3 loop: CASSNGGATQETQYF. Here the CDR3 DNA reads TGTGCCAGCAGCAATGGTGGGGCTACCCAAGAGACCCAGTACTTC.

The V and J genes are TRBV7-9 and TRBJ2-2, with D unresolved. The V and J ends lost 1 base and 2 bases respectively, with 11 bases between them. The CDR3 contains 16 residues. Germline V lookup: CDR1 SEHNR, CDR2 FQNEAQ (reference sequence). The CDR3 protein is CASSLGESENTGELFF. For the CDR3, the DNA is TGTGCCAGCAGCTTAGGAGAAAGCGAAAACACCGGGGAGCTGTTTTTT. The whole variable domain, remainder taken from reference TRBV7-9 and TRBJ2-2, is DTGVSQNPRHKITKRGQNVTFRCDPISEHNRLYWYRQTLGQGPEFLTYFQNEAQLEKSRLLSDRFSAERPKGSFSTLEIQRTEQGDSAMYLCASSLGESENTGELFFGEGSRLTVL.

The V and J genes are TRBV6-1 and TRBJ2-3; 9 nucleotides align to TRBD2. The CDR3 contains 14 residues. The germline V gene has CDR1 MNHNS and CDR2 SASEGT. With 8 bases clipped from V and 6 bases from J, the junction kept 9 bases outside the gene matches. CDR3 sequence reads: CASRGGAWFDTQYF. CDR3 coding DNA: TGTGCCAGCCGCGGGGGGGCCTGGTTCGATACGCAGTATTTT.

This clonotype was detected only a few times. The chain has TRBV3-1 and TRBJ2-6, with D uncertain. Trimming pared 0 bases from V and 0 bases from J, leaving 3 bases between. This CDR3 has 15 residues. Germline V gene sequence: CDR1 LGHDT, CDR2 YNNKEL (reference sequence). The CDR3, as DNA: TGTGCCAGCAGCCAAGACACCTCTGGGGCCAACGTCCTGACTTTC. It codes for CASSQDTSGANVLTF.